This T cell receptor (beta chain) was identified during a study of T cell clones after liver transplantation. The overall study: Subjects received no induction therapy and standard immunosuppression until randomization at 12-24 months post-transplant.

TCRdb's table, derived via immunoSEQ multiplex PCR, lists solely in-frame clones and lacks some. The sample has 70,000 to 95,000 clones; approximately 87% are singletons. Findings of the study overall: Circulating graft-donor-reactive CD4 TCRbeta sequences fell significantly post-transplant in most of the 8 subjects.

Concerning this clone: Its target is not known.

Germline V gene data show CDR1 as SNHLY and CDR2 as FYNNEI. V was shortened by 6 bases and J by 5 bases, with 13 bases between the two germline ends. The CDR3 is 13 amino acids. Here the sequenced sample was CD4+ T cells from blood, taken at the 22-month timepoint. This chain links TRBV2 with TRBJ2-5; D uncertain. The sequence was obtained from a human patient who received a liver transplant. The graft donor may have given rise to some T cells. CDR3 in DNA: TGTGCCAGCAGCGATAGGAGTACGGAGACCCAGTACTTC. Translation gives CASSDRSTETQYF. The full variable domain, rest sourced from reference TRBV2 and TRBJ2-5, is EPEVTQTPSHQVTQMGQEVILRCVPISNHLYFYWYRQILGQKVEFLVSFYNNEISEKSEIFDDQFSVERPDGSNFTLKIRSTKLEDSAMYFCASSDRSTETQYFGPGTRLLVL.